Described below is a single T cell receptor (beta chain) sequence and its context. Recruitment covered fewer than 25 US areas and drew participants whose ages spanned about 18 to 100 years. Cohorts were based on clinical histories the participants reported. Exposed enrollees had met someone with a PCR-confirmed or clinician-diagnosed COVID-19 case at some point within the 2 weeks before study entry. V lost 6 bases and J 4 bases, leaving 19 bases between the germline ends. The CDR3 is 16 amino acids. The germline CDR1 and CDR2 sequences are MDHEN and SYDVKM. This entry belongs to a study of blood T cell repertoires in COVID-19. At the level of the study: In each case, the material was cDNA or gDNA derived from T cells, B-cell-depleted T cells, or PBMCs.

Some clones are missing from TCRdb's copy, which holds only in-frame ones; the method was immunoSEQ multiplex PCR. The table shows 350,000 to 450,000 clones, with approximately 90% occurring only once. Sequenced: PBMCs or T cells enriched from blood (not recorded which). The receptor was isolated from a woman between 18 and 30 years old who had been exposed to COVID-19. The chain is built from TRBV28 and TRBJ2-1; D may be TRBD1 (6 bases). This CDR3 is CASSSFQGSAYNEQFF. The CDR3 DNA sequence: TGTGCCAGCAGCTCCTTTCAGGGGTCTGCTTACAATGAGCAGTTCTTC.